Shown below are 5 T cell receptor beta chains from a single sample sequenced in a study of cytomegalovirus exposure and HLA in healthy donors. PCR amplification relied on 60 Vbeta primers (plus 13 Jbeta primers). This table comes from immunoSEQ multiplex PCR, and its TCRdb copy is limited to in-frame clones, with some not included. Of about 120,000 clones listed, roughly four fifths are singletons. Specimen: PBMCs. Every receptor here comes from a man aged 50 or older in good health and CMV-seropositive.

CDR3: CASSSADREFTEQFF. The DNA of the CDR3 is TGTGCCAGCAGTTCCGCCGATCGGGAATTCACTGAGCAGTTCTTC. The rearrangement joins TRBV27 to TRBJ2-1, with D possibly TRBD2 on 5 matching bases. Germline V CDR1 and CDR2: MNHEY, SMNVEV (reference sequence). V was clipped by 4 bases and J by 9 bases, with 19 bases between them. The CDR3 is made up of 15 amino acids.

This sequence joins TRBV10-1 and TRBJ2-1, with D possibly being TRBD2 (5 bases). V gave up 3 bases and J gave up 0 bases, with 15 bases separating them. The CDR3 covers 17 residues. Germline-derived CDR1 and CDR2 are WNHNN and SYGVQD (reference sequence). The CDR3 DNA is TGCGCCAGCAGTGACATAAAGGAAGCGGTCTCCTACAATGAGCAGTTCTTC. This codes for CASSDIKEAVSYNEQFF.

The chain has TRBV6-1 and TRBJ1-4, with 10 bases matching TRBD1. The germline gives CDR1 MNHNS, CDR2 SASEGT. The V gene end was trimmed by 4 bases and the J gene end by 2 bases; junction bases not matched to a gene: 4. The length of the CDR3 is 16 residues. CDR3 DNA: TGTGCCAGCAGTGGGGGGACAGGGGTGACTAATGAAAAACTGTTTTTT. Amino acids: CASSGGTGVTNEKLFF.

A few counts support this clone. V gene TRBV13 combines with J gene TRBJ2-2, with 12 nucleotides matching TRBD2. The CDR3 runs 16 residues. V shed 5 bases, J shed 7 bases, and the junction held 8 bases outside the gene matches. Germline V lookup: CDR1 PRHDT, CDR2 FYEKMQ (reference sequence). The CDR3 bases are TGTGCCAGCAGCCCTGGACTAGCGGGATGGAACGGGGAGCTGTTTTTT. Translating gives CASSPGLAGWNGELFF. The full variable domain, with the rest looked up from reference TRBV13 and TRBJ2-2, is AAGVIQSPRHLIKEKRETATLKCYPIPRHDTVYWYQQGPGQDPQFLISFYEKMQSDKGSIPDRFSAQQFSDYHSELNMSSLELGDSALYFCASSPGLAGWNGELFFGEGSRLTVL.

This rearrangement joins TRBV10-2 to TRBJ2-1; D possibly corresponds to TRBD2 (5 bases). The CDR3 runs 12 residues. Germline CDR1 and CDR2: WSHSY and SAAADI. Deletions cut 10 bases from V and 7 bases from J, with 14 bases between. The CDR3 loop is CATTMGENEQFF. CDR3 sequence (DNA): TGCGCCACCACCATGGGAGAAAATGAGCAGTTCTTC.